A single sample gave rise to the 4 T cell receptor beta chains below, sequenced in a study of T cell repertoires in cytomegalovirus infection (dated by TCRdb to between 2018 and 2020). The sequencer was an Illumina HiSeq 1500. TCRdb reworked the public reads: Q25 trimming with fastp, MiXCR clone assembly, productive beta chains retained. Entries are consolidated by CDR3 protein sequence, retaining the most common genes and DNA. This sample holds about 330,000 distinct CDR3 sequences; 9.5% were observed only once. 3.5% to 4.5% of the sample comes from the top ten. Sequencing used PBMCs. Source of these receptors: a human donor in good health (CMV status not recorded). Some clones in this sample may be carry-over from other donors' samples.

The chain combines TRBV27 with TRBJ2-3; TRBD1 matches at 11 bases. The V gene's germline CDR1 is MNHEY and CDR2 SMNVEV (reference sequence). V lost 6 bases, J lost 4 bases, and 12 bases stayed unmatched. This CDR3 comprises 17 residues. The CDR3 DNA reads TGTGCCAGCAGGAGATCTTGGACAGGGGGCCGGGCAGATACGCAGTATTTT. As protein: CASRRSWTGGRADTQYF.

This clonotype was observed many times. At one end the junction does not follow the germline gene, possibly because of a read error. V is TRBV7-7 and J is TRBJ2-5; 7 bases agree with TRBD1. Germline CDR1 is SSHAT and CDR2 is FNYEAQ (reference sequence). The CDR3 has 16 amino acids. CDR3 region: CASSLAGTAGGETQYF. DNA for the CDR3: TGTGCTAGCAGCTTAGCCGGGACAGCCGGTGGGGAGACCCAGTACTTC.

As for this clonotype: One end of the junction is discordant with germline, which a read error may explain. The V call is TRBV24-1, the J call TRBJ2-7; tentative D call: TRBD2 (5 bases). Per the germline V gene, CDR1 is KGHDR and CDR2 is SFDVKD. This CDR3 contains 13 residues. DNA of the CDR3: TGTGCCGCCAGTGACCCCGGGGAGTACGAGCAGTACTTC. Translated, it gives CAASDPGEYEQYF.

A few counts support this clonotype. The chain carries TRBV7-2 and TRBJ1-4; the match to TRBD1 covers 8 bases. The CDR3 runs to 14 residues. CDR1 and CDR2 (germline): SGHTA, FQGNSA. V dropped 5 bases and J dropped 5; count of bases not matched to a gene: 4. As DNA, the CDR3 is TGTGCCAGCAGCATTACAGGGGGGAATGAAAAACTGTTTTTT. Translating it yields CASSITGGNEKLFF.